This entry is about one T cell receptor beta chain. Its antigen is currently unknown. Sequencing used immunoSEQ multiplex PCR; TCRdb keeps in-frame clones, though not all of them. The table lists roughly 34,000 clones, around 95% of them singletons. This entry comes from a study of T cell clonotyping in hematopoietic cell transplantation. General observations from the study: Graft donor and pretransplant recipient Inverse Simpson Index values predicted broader posttransplant TCR diversity. No sorting was done, leaving CD4 and CD8 contributions mixed. Few recipient clonotypes overlapped donors; over 97% were de novo at given depth.

The ends were cut back, 2 bases at V and 5 bases at J, with 10 bases in the middle. CDR1 and CDR2 (germline): SGHVS, FNYEAQ. The CDR3 covers 15 residues. The time point here: recipient sample about 28 days before transplant, after cytoreduction. Samples: about 28 days before transplant, then days 30, 100 and 180 after. V and J are TRBV7-6 and TRBJ1-6, with a weak D call TRBD1 (5 bases). This receptor was identified in a man aged 40-55 years with chronic myeloid leukemia. Some clones in this sample may be carry-over from other donors' samples. The source material was peripheral blood mononuclear cells, sampled before stem cell transplant. CDR3 sequence (DNA): TGTGCCAGCAGCTTATCGGGGCCTAATAATTCACCCCTCCACTTT. Its protein product is CASSLSGPNNSPLHF.